The 8 T cell receptor beta chains reported below all come from one sample, sequenced in a study of blood T cell repertoires in COVID-19. The table came from immunoSEQ multiplex PCR; TCRdb's copy has only in-frame clones and leaves some out. The sample carries around 100,000 clones, nearly 85% recorded once. What was sequenced was peripheral blood. These receptors all stem from a human donor in a cohort sampled during active or convalescent COVID-19.

The CDR3 protein is CASSLAPGNEQFF. Here the CDR3 DNA reads TGTGCCAGCAGCTTAGCGCCGGGGAATGAGCAGTTCTTC. The chain has TRBV11-1 and TRBJ2-1, with a tentative D call TRBD2 (5 bases). Trimming left V 0 bases short and J 7 bases short, with 7 bases between. The CDR3 consists of 13 residues. The V gene's germline CDR1 is SGHAT and CDR2 FQDESV (reference sequence).

This clone has more than one count but fewer than ten. The chain couples TRBV5-1 to TRBJ2-7, with a tentative D call TRBD2 (5 bases). Germline CDR1 and CDR2: SGHRS and YFSETQ. This CDR3 is built from 13 residues. Trimming stripped 6 bases from V and 10 bases from J, with 20 bases between. In DNA form, the CDR3 reads TGCGCCAGCAACCCCGGGAACAACCGAATCCAGTACTTC. It specifies CASNPGNNRIQYF.

The J gene is TRBJ1-1, the V gene TRBV11-2, with D possibly TRBD1 on 5 matching bases. This CDR3 has 14 residues. Looked up from germline, CDR1 is SGHAT and CDR2 is FQNNGV. V dropped 3 bases and J dropped 5 bases, with 13 bases sitting between them. CDR3 DNA sequence: TGTGCCAGCAGCTTCAGCCAGGCAGGGACTGAAGCTTTCTTT. Amino acid sequence: CASSFSQAGTEAFF.

The chain is built from TRBV30 and TRBJ2-3; the D gene is possibly TRBD2 (7 bases). Germline V lookup: CDR1 GTSNPN, CDR2 SVGIG (reference sequence). With 0 bases removed from V and 4 bases from J, the gap between germline ends came to 11 bases. The CDR3 consists of 14 residues. The DNA of the CDR3 is TGTGCCTGGAGTGTAGGGGGGGGATCAGATACGCAGTATTTT. As protein: CAWSVGGGSDTQYF.

The chain has TRBV27 and TRBJ1-2, with TRBD1 as a possible D gene (5 bases). The CDR3 runs 13 residues. CDR1 and CDR2 from the germline V gene are MNHEY and SMNVEV (reference sequence). V shed 6 bases and J shed 4 bases, with 12 bases lying between them. CDR3 coding DNA: TGTGCCAGCAGCTTCGGGACTTCCTATGGCTACACCTTC. It is translated as CASSFGTSYGYTF.

The chain employs TRBV7-3 and TRBJ1-2; possibly TRBD1 for D (6 bases). Germline lookup yields CDR1 SGHTA and CDR2 FQGTGA. V was trimmed by 6 bases and J by 2 bases, leaving 10 bases between them. The CDR3 length is 13 residues. In DNA form, the CDR3 reads TGTGCCAGCAGTCCCACAGGGAACTATGGCTACACCTTC. It encodes CASSPTGNYGYTF.

This clone appeared a few times. J is TRBJ2-1 and V is TRBV2, with D possibly TRBD2 on 5 matching bases. The V gene lost 6 bases and the J gene lost 3 bases, with 9 bases spanning the gap. The length of the CDR3 is 13 residues. Germline CDR1 is SNHLY and CDR2 is FYNNEI. This CDR3 is CASRSGNYNEQFF. For the CDR3, the DNA is TGTGCCAGCAGATCCGGGAACTACAATGAGCAGTTCTTC.

The J gene is TRBJ1-1, the V gene TRBV5-3; possible D gene TRBD1, 6 bases. TRBV5-3 is marked as an open reading frame, function uncertain. V was trimmed by 4 bases and J by 3 bases, leaving 13 bases between them. The CDR3 has 14 residues. CDR3: CARSITGWYTEAFF. The CDR3 DNA reads as TGTGCCAGAAGCATCACAGGGTGGTACACTGAAGCTTTCTTT.